This T cell receptor (beta chain) appears in the sequencing data of a study of blood T cell repertoires in COVID-19. Study context: PBMCs, B-cell-depleted T cells, or T cells were the source of the cDNA or gDNA that made up the material.

Per the original methods: Scientists estimated how many nucleated cells there were by amplifying reference gene primers. Clones were sequenced by immunoSEQ multiplex PCR, and TCRdb holds only the in-frame ones, with some missing. That table supplies the V and J calls and clone size; D and trimming were determined from the DNA. The sample lists under 140,000 clones; 85% to 90% were seen once. The CDR3 spans 13 residues. Germline V gives CDR1 SGHRS, CDR2 YFSETQ. Trimming removed 2 bases at V and 3 bases at J, with 9 bases between. This sequence originates from a woman aged 45-60 years with acute or convalescent COVID-19. Sample: peripheral blood. The chain combines TRBV5-1 with TRBJ2-7; D perhaps matches TRBD1 (6 bases). The DNA for the CDR3 is TGCGCCAGCAGCTTCGGACAGAACTACGAGCAGTACTTC. As protein: CASSFGQNYEQYF.